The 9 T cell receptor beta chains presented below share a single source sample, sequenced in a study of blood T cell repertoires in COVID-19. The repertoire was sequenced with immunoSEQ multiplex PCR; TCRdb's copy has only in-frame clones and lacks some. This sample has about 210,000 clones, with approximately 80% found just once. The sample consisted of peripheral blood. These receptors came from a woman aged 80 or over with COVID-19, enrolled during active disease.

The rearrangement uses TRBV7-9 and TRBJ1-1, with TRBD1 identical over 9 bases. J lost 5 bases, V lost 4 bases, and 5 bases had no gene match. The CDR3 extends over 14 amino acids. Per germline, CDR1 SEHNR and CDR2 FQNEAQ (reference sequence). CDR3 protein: CASSSRTGVTEAFF. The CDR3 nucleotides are TGTGCCAGCAGCTCAAGGACAGGGGTAACTGAAGCTTTCTTT.

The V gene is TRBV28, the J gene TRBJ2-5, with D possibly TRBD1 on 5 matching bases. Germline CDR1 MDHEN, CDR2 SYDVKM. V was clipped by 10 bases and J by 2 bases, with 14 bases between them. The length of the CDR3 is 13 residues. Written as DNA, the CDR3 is TGTGCCACCAAAAAGGGGCAGCAAGAGACCCAGTACTTC. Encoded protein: CATKKGQQETQYF. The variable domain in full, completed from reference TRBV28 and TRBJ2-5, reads DVKVTQSSRYLVKRTGEKVFLECVQDMDHENMFWYRQDPGLGLRLIYFSYDVKMKEKGDIPEGYSVSREKKERFSLILESASTNQTSMYLCATKKGQQETQYFGPGTRLLVL.

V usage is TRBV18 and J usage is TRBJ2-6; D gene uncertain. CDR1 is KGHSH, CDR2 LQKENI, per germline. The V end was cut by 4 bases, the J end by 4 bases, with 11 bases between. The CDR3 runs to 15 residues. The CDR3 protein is CASSLSKLGANVLTF. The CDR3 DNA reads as TGTGCCAGCTCACTTAGTAAGCTAGGGGCCAACGTCCTGACTTTC.

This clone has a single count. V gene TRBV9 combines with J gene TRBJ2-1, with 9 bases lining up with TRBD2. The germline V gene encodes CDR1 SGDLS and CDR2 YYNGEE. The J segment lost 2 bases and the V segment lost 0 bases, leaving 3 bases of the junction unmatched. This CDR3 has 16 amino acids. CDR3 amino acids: CASSVGASGAYNEQFF. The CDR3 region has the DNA TGTGCCAGCAGCGTAGGGGCTAGCGGGGCCTACAATGAGCAGTTCTTC.

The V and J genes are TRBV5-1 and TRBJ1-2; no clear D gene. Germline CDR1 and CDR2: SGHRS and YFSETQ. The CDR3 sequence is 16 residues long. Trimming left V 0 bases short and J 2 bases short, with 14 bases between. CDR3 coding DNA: TGCGCCAGCAGCTTGGGTGGAGGAGTAGACAACTATGGCTACACCTTC. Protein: CASSLGGGVDNYGYTF.

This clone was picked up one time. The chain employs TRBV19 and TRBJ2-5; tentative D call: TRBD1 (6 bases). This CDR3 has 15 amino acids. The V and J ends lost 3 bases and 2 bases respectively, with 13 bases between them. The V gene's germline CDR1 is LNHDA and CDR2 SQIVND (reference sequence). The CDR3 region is CASSMARGLQETQYF. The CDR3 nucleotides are TGTGCCAGTAGTATGGCCAGGGGATTGCAAGAGACCCAGTACTTC.

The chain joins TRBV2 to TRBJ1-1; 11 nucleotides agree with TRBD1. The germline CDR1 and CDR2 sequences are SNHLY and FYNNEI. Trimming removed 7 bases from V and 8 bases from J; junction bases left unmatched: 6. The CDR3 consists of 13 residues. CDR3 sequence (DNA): TGTGCCAGCACAGCGGACAGGGGGCCCGAAGCTTTCTTT. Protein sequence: CASTADRGPEAFF.

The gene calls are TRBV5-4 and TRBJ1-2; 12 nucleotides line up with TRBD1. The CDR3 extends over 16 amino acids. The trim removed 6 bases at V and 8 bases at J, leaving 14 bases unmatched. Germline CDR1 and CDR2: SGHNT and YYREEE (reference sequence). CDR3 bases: TGTGCCAGCAATCGGTACCCGGGACAGGGGGCCCGGGGCTACACCTTC. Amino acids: CASNRYPGQGARGYTF.

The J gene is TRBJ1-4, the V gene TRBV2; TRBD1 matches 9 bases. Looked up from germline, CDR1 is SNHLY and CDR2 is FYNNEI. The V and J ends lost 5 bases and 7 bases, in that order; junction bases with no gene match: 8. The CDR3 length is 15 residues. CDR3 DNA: TGTGCCAGCAGTCTAATACAGGGGGCGGGTGAAAAACTGTTTTTT. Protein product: CASSLIQGAGEKLFF. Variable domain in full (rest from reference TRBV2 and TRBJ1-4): EPEVTQTPSHQVTQMGQEVILRCVPISNHLYFYWYRQILGQKVEFLVSFYNNEISEKSEIFDDQFSVERPDGSNFTLKIRSTKLEDSAMYFCASSLIQGAGEKLFFGSGTQLSVL.